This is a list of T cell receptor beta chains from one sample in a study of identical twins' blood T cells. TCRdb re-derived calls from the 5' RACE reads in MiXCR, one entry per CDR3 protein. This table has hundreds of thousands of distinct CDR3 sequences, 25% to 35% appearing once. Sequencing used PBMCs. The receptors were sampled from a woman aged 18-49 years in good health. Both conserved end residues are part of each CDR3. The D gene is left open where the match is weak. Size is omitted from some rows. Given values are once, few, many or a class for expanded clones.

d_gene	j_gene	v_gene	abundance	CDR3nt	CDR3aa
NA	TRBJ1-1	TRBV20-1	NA	TGCAGTGCTAGAGGGCGGGGGCAGGTGAACACTGAAGCTTTCTTT	CSARGRGQVNTEAFF
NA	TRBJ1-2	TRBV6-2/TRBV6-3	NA	TGTGCCAGCACCTACTACTTCCTTGGTGGCTACACCTTC	CASTYYFLGGYTF
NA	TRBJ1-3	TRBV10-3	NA	TGTGCCATCAGTGATCGGAGACCCGGGACTGGAAACACCATATATTTT	CAISDRRPGTGNTIYF
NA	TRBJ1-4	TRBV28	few	TGTGCCAGCAGTTCCCCGGGGGAAAGTGAAAAACTGTTTTTT	CASSSPGESEKLFF
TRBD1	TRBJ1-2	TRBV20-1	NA	TGCAGTGCTAGGGAGGGACAGGGGGGCTATGGCTACACCTTC	CSAREGQGGYGYTF
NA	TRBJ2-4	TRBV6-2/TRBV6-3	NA	TGTGCCAGCAGTTACCGGCAGAACATTCAGTACTTC	CASSYRQNIQYF
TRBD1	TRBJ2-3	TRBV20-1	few	TGCAGTGCTAGAGATCAGACAGGGGGAGATACGCAGTATTTT	CSARDQTGGDTQYF
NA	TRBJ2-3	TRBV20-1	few	TGCAGTTATAATTCTCCCCTCCTCACAGATACGCAGTATTTT	CSYNSPLLTDTQYF
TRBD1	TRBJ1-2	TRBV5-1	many	TGCGCCAGCAGCTTCGGGACAGGGGGAGGTGGCTACACCTTC	CASSFGTGGGGYTF
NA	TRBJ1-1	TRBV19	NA	TGTGCCAGTTATGGCGATTACACTGAAGCTTTCTTT	CASYGDYTEAFF
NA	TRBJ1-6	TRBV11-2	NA	TGTGCCAGCAGCTTAGAATTCGCACCGTACTCACCCCTCCACTTT	CASSLEFAPYSPLHF
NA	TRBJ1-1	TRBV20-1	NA	TGCAGTGCGAAGAACACTGAAGCTTTCTTT	CSAKNTEAFF
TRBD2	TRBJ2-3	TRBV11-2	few	TGTGCCAGCAGCCCGGGACTAGCGGGGGGGCATCTAAGCACAGATACGCAGTATTTT	CASSPGLAGGHLSTDTQYF
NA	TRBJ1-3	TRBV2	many	TGTGCCAGCGGCGCGAGCACCATATATTTT	CASGASTIYF
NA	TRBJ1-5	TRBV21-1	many	TGTGCCAGCAGCGAAATCAGTGTGGGCAATCAGCCCCAGCATTTT	CASSEISVGNQPQHF
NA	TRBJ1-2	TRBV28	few	TGTGCCAGCAGTTCCCAATTCTTAAACTATGGCTACACCTTC	CASSSQFLNYGYTF
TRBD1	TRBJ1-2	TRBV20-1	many	TGCAGTGCTAGAGACATGGACAGGGGAGGCTATGGCTACACCTTC	CSARDMDRGGYGYTF
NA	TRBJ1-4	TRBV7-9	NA	TGTGCCAGCAGCTTAGGGCTCAGGAAAACGGAAGAAAAACTGTTTTTT	CASSLGLRKTEEKLFF
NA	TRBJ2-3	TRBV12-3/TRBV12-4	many	TGTGCCAGCAGTCCCCGGGTAGATACGCAGTATTTT	CASSPRVDTQYF
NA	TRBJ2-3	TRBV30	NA	TGTGCCTGGAGTCCGCCACGGTTGGCTGCAACGCAGTATTTT	CAWSPPRLAATQYF
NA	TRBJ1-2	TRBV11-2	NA	TGTGCCAGCAGCTTATACAGCAACTATGACTACACCTTC	CASSLYSNYDYTF
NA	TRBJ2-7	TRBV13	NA	TGTGCCAGCAGCTTAGATACACCGGGAGAGCAGTACTTC	CASSLDTPGEQYF
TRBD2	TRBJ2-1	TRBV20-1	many	TGCAGTGCTCCCGCTAGCGGGGACCACGGCAATGAGCAGTTCTTC	CSAPASGDHGNEQFF
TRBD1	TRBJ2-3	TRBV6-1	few	TGTGCCAGCAGTGACGGACAGGGACACACAGATACGCAGTATTTT	CASSDGQGHTDTQYF
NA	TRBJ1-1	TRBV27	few	TGTGCCAGCAGTCTGTGGGGAGACACTGAAGCTTTCTTT	CASSLWGDTEAFF
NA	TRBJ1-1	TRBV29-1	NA	TGCAGCGTTGAGATGGGTATAGAAGCTTTCTTT	CSVEMGIEAFF
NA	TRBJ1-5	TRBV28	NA	TGTGCCAGCAGGGCTTGGGGGAAGAAAACGAGCAATCAGCCCCAGCATTTT	CASRAWGKKTSNQPQHF
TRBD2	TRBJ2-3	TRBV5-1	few	TGCGCCAGCAGCTTGGGTAGCGGGGGATCCAAGGATACGCAGTATTTT	CASSLGSGGSKDTQYF
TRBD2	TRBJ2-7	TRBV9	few	TGTGCCAGCAGCCCGCAGACTAGCGGTCCCTACGAGCAGTACTTC	CASSPQTSGPYEQYF
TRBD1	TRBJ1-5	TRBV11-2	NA	TGTGCCAGCAGCCTAACAGGGGATGCTCAGCCCCAGCATTTT	CASSLTGDAQPQHF
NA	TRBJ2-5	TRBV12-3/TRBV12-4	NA	TGTGCCAGCAGTTTAGCGGAGGCCGAGACCCAGTACTTC	CASSLAEAETQYF
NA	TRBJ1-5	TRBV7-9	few	TGTGCCAGCAGCTTTGGGTTGAAGGAAAATCAGCCCCAGCATTTT	CASSFGLKENQPQHF
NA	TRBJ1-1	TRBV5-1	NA	TGCGCCAGCAGACACACCAACACTGAAGCTTTCTTT	CASRHTNTEAFF
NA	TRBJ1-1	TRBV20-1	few	TGCAGTGCTAGAGGCACCGGGAGAGCTTTCTTT	CSARGTGRAFF
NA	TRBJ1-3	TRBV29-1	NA	TGCAGCGCGAGGGGGACCACTGGAAACACTATATATTTT	CSARGTTGNTIYF
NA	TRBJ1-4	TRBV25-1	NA	TGTGCCAGCTCAGAAGGGGAGGCAACTAATGAAAAACTGTTTTTT	CASSEGEATNEKLFF
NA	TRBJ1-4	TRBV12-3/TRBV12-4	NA	TGTGCCAGCAAGGTGACGGGAGGAGATAATGAAAAACTGTTTTTT	CASKVTGGDNEKLFF
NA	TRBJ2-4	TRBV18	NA	TGTGCCAGCTCACCCCATTCCGAGGGCATTCAGTACTTC	CASSPHSEGIQYF
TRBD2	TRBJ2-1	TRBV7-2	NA	TGTGCCAGCAGCTTCCTAGGACTAGCGGGATTTAGTGAGCAGTTCTTC	CASSFLGLAGFSEQFF
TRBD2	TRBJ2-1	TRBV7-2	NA	TGTGCCAGCAGCTCAAAACTAGCGGGAGATTGGACCTACAATGAGCAGTTCTTC	CASSSKLAGDWTYNEQFF
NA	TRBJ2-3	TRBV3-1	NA	TGTGCCAGCAGCCCTCAGACAGTGACTGTCAGGCCCTTCCTCAATTTT	CASSPQTVTVRPFLNF
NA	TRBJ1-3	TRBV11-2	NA	TGTGCCAGCAGCTTAGATCCACGGTTTGGTGGAAACACCATATATTTT	CASSLDPRFGGNTIYF
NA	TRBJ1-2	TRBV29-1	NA	TGCAGCGTCGGGGGCTGGCAGGGGAAAGGCTACACCTTC	CSVGGWQGKGYTF
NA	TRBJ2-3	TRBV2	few	TGTGCCAGCAGCCTAGCGCGGGACCCAGATACGCAGTATTTT	CASSLARDPDTQYF